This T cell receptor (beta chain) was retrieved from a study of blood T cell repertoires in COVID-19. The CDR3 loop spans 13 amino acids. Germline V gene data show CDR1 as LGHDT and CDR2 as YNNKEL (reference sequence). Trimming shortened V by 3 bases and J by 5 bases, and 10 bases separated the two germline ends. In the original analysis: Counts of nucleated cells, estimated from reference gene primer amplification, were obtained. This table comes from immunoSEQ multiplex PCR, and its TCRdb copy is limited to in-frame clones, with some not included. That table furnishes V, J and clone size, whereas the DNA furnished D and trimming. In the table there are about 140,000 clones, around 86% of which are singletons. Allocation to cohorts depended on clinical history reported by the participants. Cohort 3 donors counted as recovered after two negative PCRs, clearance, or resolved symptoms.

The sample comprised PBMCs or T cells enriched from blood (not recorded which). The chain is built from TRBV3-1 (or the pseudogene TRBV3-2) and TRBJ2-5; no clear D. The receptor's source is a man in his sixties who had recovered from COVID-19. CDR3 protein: CASSHASRETQYF. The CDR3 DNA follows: TGTGCCAGCAGCCATGCTTCGCGGGAGACCCAGTACTTC.